A single TCR beta chain is shown here with its context. These data come from a study of cytomegalovirus exposure and HLA in healthy donors. Use of 60 Vbeta and 13 Jbeta primers characterized the PCR. Some clones are missing from TCRdb's copy, which holds only in-frame ones; the method was immunoSEQ multiplex PCR. This table lists some 200,000 clones. The sequence came from a woman aged 18-29 years in good health and CMV-seropositive. The sequencing sample was made of PBMCs.

CDR3 DNA: TGTGCCAGCAGCACCCCCCCGGGGACAGCCACTACCGGGGAGCTGTTTTTT. It yields the protein CASSTPPGTATTGELFF. V usage is TRBV5-6 and J usage is TRBJ2-2; 7 bases are a match to TRBD1. Germline CDR1 reads SGHDT; CDR2 reads YYEEEE. J gave up 5 bases and V 4 bases, and 14 bases lay outside the gene matches. This CDR3 has 17 residues.